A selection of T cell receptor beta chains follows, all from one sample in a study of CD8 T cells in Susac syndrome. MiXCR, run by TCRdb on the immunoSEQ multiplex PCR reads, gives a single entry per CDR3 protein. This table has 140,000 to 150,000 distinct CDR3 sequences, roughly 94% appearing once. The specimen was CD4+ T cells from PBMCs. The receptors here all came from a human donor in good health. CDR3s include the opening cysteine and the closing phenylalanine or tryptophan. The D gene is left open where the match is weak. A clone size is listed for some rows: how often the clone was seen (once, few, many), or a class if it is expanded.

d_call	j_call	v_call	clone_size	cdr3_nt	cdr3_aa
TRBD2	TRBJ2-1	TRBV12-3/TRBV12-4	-	TGTGCCAGCCTCCGGGCGGGAGGTTCTAATGAGCAGTTCTTC	CASLRAGGSNEQFF
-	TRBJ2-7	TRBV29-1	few	TGCAGCGCCCGGTTGGGGAACGAGCAGTACTTC	CSARLGNEQYF
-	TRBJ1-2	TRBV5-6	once	TGTGCCAGCAGCCAATGGACAGAAACTTATGGCTACACCTTC	CASSQWTETYGYTF
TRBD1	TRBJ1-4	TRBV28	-	TGTGCCAGCAGGGACAGGTCTAGTGAAAAACTGTTTTTT	CASRDRSSEKLFF
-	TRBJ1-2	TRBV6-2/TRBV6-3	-	TGTGCCAGCAGCCGGCGGGAGGATGGCTACACCTTC	CASSRREDGYTF
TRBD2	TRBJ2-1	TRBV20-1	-	TGCAGTGCTGAAAACTCGGGACTACCAGGCGAAAATGAGCAGTTCTTC	CSAENSGLPGENEQFF
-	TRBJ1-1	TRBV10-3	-	TGTGCCATCAGTGAGTCGGGAGGGGCGAGGGCTTTCTTT	CAISESGGARAFF
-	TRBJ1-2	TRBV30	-	TGTGCCTGGAGTGTAGAGGGAACCCTCTATGGCTACACCTTC	CAWSVEGTLYGYTF
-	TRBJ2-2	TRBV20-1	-	TGCAGTGCTAGAGGGGGGCACACCGGGGAGCTGTTTTTT	CSARGGHTGELFF
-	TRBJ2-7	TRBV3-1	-	TGTGCCAGCAGCCAAGATTGGCAGTCTTACGAGCAGTACTTC	CASSQDWQSYEQYF
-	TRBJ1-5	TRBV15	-	TGTGCCACCAGCAGAGATCTGGGGTACGGCAATCAGCCCCAGCATTTT	CATSRDLGYGNQPQHF
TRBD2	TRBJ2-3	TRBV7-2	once	TGTGCCAGCAGCTTAGGACTAGCGGGTTCCGTGGATACGCAGTATTTT	CASSLGLAGSVDTQYF
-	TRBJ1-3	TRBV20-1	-	TGCAGTGCTGCACAGGGATCTGGAAACACCATATATTTT	CSAAQGSGNTIYF
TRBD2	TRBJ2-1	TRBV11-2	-	TGTGCCAGCACCAGACTAGCTAGACACAATGAGCAGTTCTTC	CASTRLARHNEQFF
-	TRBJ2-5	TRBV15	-	TGTGCCACCAGTGCAGTGGGGACTGGGGAGACCCAGTACTTC	CATSAVGTGETQYF
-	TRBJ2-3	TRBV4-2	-	TGTGCCAGCAGCCAAGTGGGGTCAGTCGGAGATACGCAGTATTTT	CASSQVGSVGDTQYF
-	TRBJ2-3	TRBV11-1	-	TGTGCCAGCACCCTGAGGAGCACAGATACGCAGTATTTT	CASTLRSTDTQYF
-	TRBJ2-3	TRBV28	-	TGTGCCAGCACCGCTGGGCAAGATACGCAGTATTTT	CASTAGQDTQYF
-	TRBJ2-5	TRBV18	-	TGTGCCAGCTCACCTTTCCCCGCCCTGAGAGCGGCCCCGGGTAAGACCCAGTACTTC	CASSPFPALRAAPGKTQYF
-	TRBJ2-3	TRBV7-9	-	TGTGCCAGCAGCTTTGACAGAAACACAGATACGCAGTATTTT	CASSFDRNTDTQYF
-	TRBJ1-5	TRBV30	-	TGTGCCTGGAGTTCGGGGGTCCATCAGCCCCAGCATTTT	CAWSSGVHQPQHF
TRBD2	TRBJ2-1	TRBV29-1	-	TGCAGCGTTGAGCGGGAGGGCCTGAGCTCCTACAATGAGCAGTTCTTC	CSVEREGLSSYNEQFF
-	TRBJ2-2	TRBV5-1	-	TGCGCCAGCAGCTTGAAGGCGTCGCACACCGGGGAGCTGTTTTTT	CASSLKASHTGELFF
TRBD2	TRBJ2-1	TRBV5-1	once	TGCGCCAGCAGCCCCCTAAGAGCGGGAGGGACACATGAGCAGTTCTTC	CASSPLRAGGTHEQFF
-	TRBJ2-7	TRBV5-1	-	TGCGCCAGCACCCTGGGGGGGGCCTCAGGTCTTTACGAGCAGTACTTC	CASTLGGASGLYEQYF
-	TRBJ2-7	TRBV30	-	TGTGCCTGTGACACAAACTACGAGCAGTACTTC	CACDTNYEQYF
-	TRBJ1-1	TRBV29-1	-	TGCAGCGTTTTACCTCAGGGAGCGAACACTGAAGCTTTCTTT	CSVLPQGANTEAFF
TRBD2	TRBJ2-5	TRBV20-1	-	TGCAGTGCTAGGGAAGCGGGAGAGGCCTTGGAGACCCAGTACTTC	CSAREAGEALETQYF
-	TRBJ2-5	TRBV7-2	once	TGTGCCAGCAGCCTCCGTGCAGGGGGGTGGGAGACCCAGTACTTC	CASSLRAGGWETQYF
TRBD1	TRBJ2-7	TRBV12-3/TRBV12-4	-	TGTGCCAGCAGCCTTCTGACAGGGACATCCTACGAGCAGTACTTC	CASSLLTGTSYEQYF
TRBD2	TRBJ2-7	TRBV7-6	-	TGTGCCAGCAGCACTTGGACTAGCGGGTACGAGCAGTACTTC	CASSTWTSGYEQYF
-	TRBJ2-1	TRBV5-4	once	TGTGCCAGCAGCTTTGATGATGAGCAGTTCTTC	CASSFDDEQFF
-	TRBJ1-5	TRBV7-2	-	TGTGCCAGCAGCTTTTGGGACAATCAGCCCCAGCATTTT	CASSFWDNQPQHF
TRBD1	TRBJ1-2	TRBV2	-	TGTGCCAGCAGAGGACAGGCCAACTATGGCTACACCTTC	CASRGQANYGYTF
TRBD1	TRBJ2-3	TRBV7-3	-	TGTGCCAGCAGCTCGGGACAGGGCAGCACAGATACGCAGTATTTT	CASSSGQGSTDTQYF
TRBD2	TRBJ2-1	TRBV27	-	TGTGCCAGCAGTTTCTGGCTAGCGGGAGGGATGAATGAGCAGTTCTTC	CASSFWLAGGMNEQFF
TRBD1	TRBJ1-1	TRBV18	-	TGTGCCAGCTCACCAGGGGAGGGGGCGAACACTGAAGCTTTCTTT	CASSPGEGANTEAFF
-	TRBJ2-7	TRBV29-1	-	TGCAGCGTTGAAGGTCAGGCCTACGAGCAGTACTTC	CSVEGQAYEQYF
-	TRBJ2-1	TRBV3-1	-	TGTGCCAGCAGCCAGCCGGGCCTAGAGGATGAGCAGTTCTTC	CASSQPGLEDEQFF
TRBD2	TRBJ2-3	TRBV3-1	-	TGTGCCAGCAGCCTATTAGCGGGAGCGAGCACAGATACGCAGTATTTT	CASSLLAGASTDTQYF
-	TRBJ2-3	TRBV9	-	TGTGCCAACAGCGTATATGAAGTCACAGATACGCAGTATTTT	CANSVYEVTDTQYF
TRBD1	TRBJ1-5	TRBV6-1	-	TGTGCCAGCACCACAGGACAGGGGCCACGACACTCCAATCAGCCCCAGCATTTT	CASTTGQGPRHSNQPQHF
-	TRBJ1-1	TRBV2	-	TGTGCCAGCAGTGAAGCGGGGCCTGAAGCTTTCTTT	CASSEAGPEAFF
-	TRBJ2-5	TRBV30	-	TGTGCCTGGAGTGTACAAGGCGGGACAGAGACCCAGTACTTC	CAWSVQGGTETQYF
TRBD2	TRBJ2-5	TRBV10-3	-	TGTGCCATCAGTGACTCTAGCGGGAGGCGGCAAGAGACCCAGTACTTC	CAISDSSGRRQETQYF
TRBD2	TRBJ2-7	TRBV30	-	TGTGCCTGGAGTGTGTCTCTAGCGGGAGGAGGCGAGCAGTACTTC	CAWSVSLAGGGEQYF
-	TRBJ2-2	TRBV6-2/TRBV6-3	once	TGTGCCAGCAGTTACCGCGCGGGTAGAACCGGGGAGCTGTTTTTT	CASSYRAGRTGELFF
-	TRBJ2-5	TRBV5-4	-	TGTGCCAGCAGCTACACGGGCCAAGAGACCCAGTACTTC	CASSYTGQETQYF
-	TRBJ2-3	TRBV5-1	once	TGCGCCAGCAGCTTGTATGAGGGTCGCGCAGATACGCAGTATTTT	CASSLYEGRADTQYF
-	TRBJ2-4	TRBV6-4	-	TGTGCCAGCAGTGACGGAACAGGGGGGGGCATTCAGTACTTC	CASSDGTGGGIQYF
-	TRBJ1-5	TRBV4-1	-	TGCGCCAGCAGCCCCGGGGGCCTAGTTCCCCAGCATTTT	CASSPGGLVPQHF
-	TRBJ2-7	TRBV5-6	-	TGTGCCAGCAGCAGACTGACTATAACCTACGAGCAGTACTTC	CASSRLTITYEQYF
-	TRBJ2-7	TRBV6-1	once	TGTGCCAGCAACACCGATTGGGGGGCAGGGAGTTCCTACGAGCAGTACTTC	CASNTDWGAGSSYEQYF
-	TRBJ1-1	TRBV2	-	TGTGCCAGCAGTTACCGGGGCCAGGAAGCTTTCTTT	CASSYRGQEAFF